This T cell receptor (beta chain) was recorded in a study of Graves' ophthalmopathy and Graves' hyperthyroidism. The study, taken as a whole, reports: Most expanded clonotypes from thyroid (those above 0.001 frequency) were also found in blood.

The authors enrolled newly diagnosed hyperthyroidism patients aged 18 to 65 with under 2 months' duration. Diagnosis relied on clinical symptoms, serum thyroxine, TRAb, thyroid ultrasound and orbital computed tomography. Amplifying from RNA transcripts, the study obtained TCR beta CDR3 regions. First-round RT-PCR used HTBI primers; second-round multiplex PCR followed. TCRdb called the multiplex PCR reads again in MiXCR, with one record for every CDR3 protein. Of around 1,000,000 distinct CDR3 sequences listed, about two fifths are singletons. This clonotype has ten or more counts. Its antigen is currently unknown. With 6 bases removed from V and 0 bases from J, the gap between germline ends came to 12 bases. This CDR3 is 15 amino acids long.

The source is an adult man with Graves' hyperthyroidism. The specimen was peripheral blood or thyroid tissue (not recorded which). This sequence joins TRBV12-3 or TRBV12-4 and TRBJ1-5; perhaps TRBD1 as D (6 bases). The CDR3 nucleotides are TGTGCCAGCAGACGGGACAACCATAGCAATCAGCCCCAGCATTTT. Translating gives CASRRDNHSNQPQHF.